A selection of T cell receptor beta chains follows, all from one sample in a study of identical twins. TCRdb fed the 5' RACE reads into MiXCR, producing one record per CDR3 protein. In the table there are around 490,000 distinct CDR3 sequences, around 15% of which are singletons. These data were also filed under a second study, of yellow fever vaccine responses in identical twins.

The specimen was CD4+ T cells sorted from blood. The receptors shown here come from a woman aged 18-29 years in good health. CDR3s include the opening cysteine and the closing phenylalanine or tryptophan. A D gene is named only where the DNA matches it firmly. Clone size is stated in some rows and not others, as once, few, many or a class when expanded.

length	V	J	D	size	CDR3	DNA
14	TRBV12-3/TRBV12-4	TRBJ2-2	TRBD2	few	CASSLARGSGELFF	TGTGCCAGCAGTTTAGCGCGGGGGTCCGGGGAGCTGTTTTTT
15	TRBV6-2/TRBV6-3	TRBJ2-1	TRBD1	once	CASNPRTGAYNEQFF	TGTGCCAGCAATCCTCGGACAGGGGCCTACAATGAGCAGTTCTTC
14	TRBV25-1	TRBJ1-1	TRBD1	.	CASSEGQGGTEAFF	TGTGCCAGCAGTGAGGGACAGGGAGGCACTGAAGCTTTCTTT
10	TRBV20-1	TRBJ1-2	.	many	CSARSSHYTF	TGCAGTGCTAGAAGCTCCCACTACACCTTC
15	TRBV9	TRBJ2-1	.	once	CASSVSEGNYNEQFF	TGTGCCAGCAGCGTTTCAGAAGGGAATTACAATGAGCAGTTCTTC
16	TRBV5-4	TRBJ1-6	TRBD1	.	CASSLGGGTGISPLHF	TGTGCCAGCAGCTTAGGCGGTGGGACAGGGATTTCACCCCTCCACTTT
15	TRBV28	TRBJ2-2	.	.	CASSLAGQKSGELFF	TGTGCCAGCAGTTTGGCGGGACAGAAATCCGGGGAGCTGTTTTTT
14	TRBV5-1	TRBJ2-7	TRBD2	many	CASSSSSGKREQYF	TGCGCCAGCAGCTCGTCTAGCGGGAAACGCGAGCAGTACTTC
13	TRBV25-1	TRBJ2-7	TRBD1	few	CASTGQQGYEQYF	TGTGCCAGCACCGGCCAACAGGGGTACGAGCAGTACTTC
15	TRBV19	TRBJ2-6	.	.	CASTGISSGANVLTF	TGTGCCAGTACAGGGATTTCATCTGGGGCCAACGTCCTGACTTTC
13	TRBV29-1	TRBJ2-5	TRBD1	.	CSVTRDSQETQYF	TGCAGCGTTACCAGGGACAGTCAAGAGACCCAGTACTTC
16	TRBV5-1	TRBJ2-2	TRBD2	.	CASSFTSGRRTGELFF	TGCGCCAGCAGCTTCACTAGCGGGAGACGCACCGGGGAGCTGTTTTTT
15	TRBV5-1	TRBJ1-2	TRBD1	.	CASRPTGGVSYGYTF	TGCGCCAGCAGGCCAACAGGGGGAGTCAGCTATGGCTACACCTTC
14	TRBV20-1	TRBJ1-4	.	few	CSARDRTTNEKLFF	TGCAGTGCTAGAGACAGAACAACTAATGAAAAACTGTTTTTT
14	TRBV14	TRBJ2-2	.	.	CASSQIASSGELFF	TGTGCCAGCAGCCAGATTGCGAGTTCCGGGGAGCTGTTTTTT
15	TRBV28	TRBJ2-5	.	.	CASSLPRQRQETQYF	TGTGCCAGCAGTTTACCCCGACAGAGACAAGAGACCCAGTACTTC
15	TRBV4-1	TRBJ1-1	.	.	CASSPGHHLDTEAFF	TGCGCCAGCAGCCCCGGACACCATCTGGACACTGAAGCTTTCTTT
13	TRBV6-6	TRBJ1-1	.	few	CASSYRFNTEAFF	TGTGCCAGCAGTTACAGGTTTAACACTGAAGCTTTCTTT
15	TRBV10-3	TRBJ1-4	.	.	CAIRPSGATNEKLFF	TGTGCCATCAGGCCCTCAGGGGCAACTAATGAAAAACTGTTTTTT
13	TRBV29-1	TRBJ2-3	.	many	CSAGGTAQRAQYF	TGCAGCGCCGGGGGCACGGCACAGCGGGCGCAGTATTTT
14	TRBV9	TRBJ2-2	.	few	CASSVGAGGGELFF	TGTGCCAGCAGCGTAGGGGCCGGCGGCGGGGAGCTGTTTTTT
14	TRBV7-7	TRBJ2-7	.	few	CASSFSPTTHEQYF	TGTGCCAGCAGCTTTTCGCCCACGACACACGAGCAGTACTTC
14	TRBV7-9	TRBJ1-5	.	.	CASSLVGFNQPQHF	TGTGCCAGCAGCTTAGTAGGGTTCAATCAGCCCCAGCATTTT
16	TRBV5-1	TRBJ2-1	TRBD2	few	CASSRSSGRIANEQFF	TGCGCCAGCAGCCGGTCTAGCGGGAGAATTGCCAATGAGCAGTTCTTC
14	TRBV2	TRBJ1-1	.	many	CASSQDAVSTEAFF	TGTGCCAGCAGTCAGGACGCGGTGAGCACTGAAGCTTTCTTT
15	TRBV25-1	TRBJ2-3	.	.	CASSDPRTSTDTQYF	TGTGCCAGCAGTGACCCCCGGACTAGCACAGATACGCAGTATTTT
16	TRBV19	TRBJ2-6	.	few	CASSPGQISGANVLTF	TGTGCCAGTAGTCCGGGACAAATATCTGGGGCCAACGTCCTGACTTTC
16	TRBV29-1	TRBJ2-3	TRBD2	.	CSVGMLAGESTDTQYF	TGCAGCGTTGGAATGTTAGCGGGGGAGAGCACAGATACGCAGTATTTT
13	TRBV29-1	TRBJ2-7	TRBD1	many	CSVAGQGRVEQYF	TGCAGCGTCGCGGGACAGGGACGGGTGGAGCAGTACTTC
16	TRBV3-1	TRBJ2-5	TRBD2	.	CASSHRSGRGLETQYF	TGTGCCAGCAGCCATCGGAGCGGGAGGGGCCTAGAGACCCAGTACTTC
13	TRBV24-1	TRBJ2-7	.	.	CATSDHRAYEQYF	TGTGCCACCAGTGACCACAGGGCGTACGAGCAGTACTTC
15	TRBV12-3/TRBV12-4	TRBJ2-1	.	.	CASSQVQAWRNEQFF	TGTGCCAGCAGTCAAGTCCAGGCCTGGCGGAATGAGCAGTTCTTC
14	TRBV18	TRBJ1-2	TRBD1	.	CASSLRTGEDGYTF	TGTGCCAGCTCACTCCGGACAGGGGAAGATGGCTACACCTTC
14	TRBV10-3	TRBJ2-3	.	.	CAISGGAATDTQYF	TGTGCCATCAGTGGCGGAGCAGCCACAGATACGCAGTATTTT
14	TRBV18	TRBJ2-3	.	.	CASSPPSSTDTQYF	TGTGCCAGCTCACCACCCTCAAGCACAGATACGCAGTATTTT
15	TRBV10-1	TRBJ2-4	.	.	CASSDDHSAKNIQYF	TGCGCCAGCAGTGATGATCACTCAGCCAAAAACATTCAGTACTTC
18	TRBV25-1	TRBJ2-1	.	few	CASSESDPGTASYNEQFF	TGTGCCAGCAGTGAATCGGATCCCGGGACTGCGTCCTACAATGAGCAGTTCTTC
13	TRBV10-3	TRBJ2-7	TRBD2	few	CASSGLGIYEQYF	TGTGCCTCCTCGGGACTAGGGATCTACGAGCAGTACTTC
14	TRBV5-1	TRBJ2-1	.	.	CASSPPVRGYEQFF	TGCGCCAGCAGCCCTCCCGTAAGGGGATATGAGCAGTTCTTC
18	TRBV20-1	TRBJ2-7	.	.	CSARVRLGLVTGVAEQYF	TGCAGTGCTAGAGTACGACTGGGGCTGGTCACTGGAGTAGCCGAGCAGTACTTC
19	TRBV14	TRBJ2-1	.	few	CASSRDWLASEFSYNEQFF	TGTGCCAGCAGCCGAGACTGGCTAGCAAGTGAATTTTCCTACAATGAGCAGTTCTTC
15	TRBV28	TRBJ1-1	.	few	CASRIVGGENTEAFF	TGTGCCAGCAGGATCGTCGGGGGGGAGAACACTGAAGCTTTCTTT
14	TRBV20-1	TRBJ1-4	.	few	CSARVPGLNEKLFF	TGCAGTGCTAGAGTACCGGGTCTTAATGAAAAACTGTTTTTT
18	TRBV3-1	TRBJ2-2	.	few	CASSQAAVWEGSTGELFF	TGTGCCAGCAGCCAAGCGGCGGTTTGGGAAGGGAGCACCGGGGAGCTGTTTTTT
14	TRBV6-1	TRBJ1-1	.	few	CASRALTGFTEAFF	TGTGCCAGCAGAGCGTTGACAGGATTTACTGAAGCTTTCTTT
17	TRBV6-1	TRBJ2-7	.	few	CASSPKPRDSRRAEQYF	TGTGCCAGCAGCCCAAAACCGAGAGACAGCCGCCGGGCCGAGCAGTACTTC
15	TRBV12-5	TRBJ2-2	.	.	CASGLGDPNTGELFF	TGTGCTAGTGGTTTGGGGGACCCCAACACCGGGGAGCTGTTTTTT
14	TRBV10-3	TRBJ2-7	TRBD1	.	CAISADQGAYEQYF	TGTGCCATCAGCGCGGATCAGGGGGCCTACGAGCAGTACTTC
13	TRBV11-3	TRBJ2-1	TRBD2	.	CASSLITSDEQFF	TGTGCCAGCAGCCTAATAACTAGCGATGAGCAGTTCTTC
18	TRBV15	TRBJ2-3	.	.	CATSRDSIQGGSTDTQYF	TGTGCCACCAGCAGAGATTCCATCCAAGGCGGGTCCACAGATACGCAGTATTTT
14	TRBV3-1	TRBJ2-4	.	.	CASSHAGGPNIQYF	TGTGCCAGCAGCCACGCAGGGGGGCCAAACATTCAGTACTTC
14	TRBV7-9	TRBJ1-4	.	many	CASSSAAANEKLFF	TGTGCCAGCAGCTCGGCGGCCGCTAATGAAAAACTGTTTTTT
13	TRBV7-9	TRBJ1-4	.	.	CASSSNNNEKLFF	TGTGCCAGCAGCTCAAACAATAATGAAAAACTGTTTTTT
18	TRBV25-1	TRBJ2-5	.	.	CASSELGVMVKGRETQYF	TGTGCCAGCAGTGAACTTGGCGTGATGGTTAAGGGGCGAGAGACCCAGTACTTC
14	TRBV2	TRBJ2-5	.	few	CASSEAPGKETQYF	TGTGCCAGCAGTGAAGCCCCGGGGAAGGAGACCCAGTACTTC